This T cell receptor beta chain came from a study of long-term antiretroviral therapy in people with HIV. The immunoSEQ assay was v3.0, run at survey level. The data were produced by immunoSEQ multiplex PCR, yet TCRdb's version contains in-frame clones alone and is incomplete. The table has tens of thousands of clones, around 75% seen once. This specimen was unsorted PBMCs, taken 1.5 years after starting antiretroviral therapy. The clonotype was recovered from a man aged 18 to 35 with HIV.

The CDR3 DNA is TGTGCCAGTAGTATTAAAAGCGGAGGAGAGGTAGCAGATACGCAGTATTTT. Amino acid sequence: CASSIKSGGEVADTQYF. V gene TRBV19 combines with J gene TRBJ2-3; D possibly corresponds to TRBD2 (5 bases). Germline assignment: CDR1 LNHDA and CDR2 SQIVND (reference sequence). Trimming cost V 3 bases and J 4 bases, with 20 bases left between them. The CDR3 spans 17 residues.